This T cell receptor (beta chain) was profiled in a study of OX40 agonist ivuxolimab in advanced cancers. Overall study results and limits: Low clonal expansion, among the lowest seen, marked partial responders at 0.1-3.0 mg/kg.

To note about this clone: The antigen is unknown.

The CDR3 length is 14 residues. CDR1 MNHEY and CDR2 SMNVEV come from the germline V gene (reference sequence). V was shortened by 2 bases and J by 2 bases, with 8 bases between the two germline ends. The repertoire was sequenced with immunoSEQ multiplex PCR; TCRdb's copy has only in-frame clones and lacks some. The sample consists of tens of thousands of clones, around 86% of them appearing once. This sequence originates from an adult with an advanced solid tumor such as melanoma, head and neck, liver or kidney cancer. The sample was CD4+ or CD8+ T cells sorted from blood, taken in a trial of the OX40 agonist ivuxolimab. The chain couples TRBV27 to TRBJ2-3; D is undetermined. CDR3 loop: CASSLKRDTDTQYF. The CDR3 DNA reads as TGTGCCAGCAGTTTAAAACGTGACACAGATACGCAGTATTTT.